Included here is one T cell receptor beta chain sequence, with context. No antigen is known for it. The data belong to a study of monozygotic twins with inflammatory bowel disease. Whole-study results and caveats: Findings did not support one strong IBD-associated signal or clonotype.

The UMIs contained a 6-nucleotide sample barcode. They were added by template switching during cDNA synthesis. cDNA encoding TCRalpha and TCRbeta underwent two nested PCRs of approximately 16 and 10 cycles, each of which was followed by bead purification. After re-calling the 5' RACE reads, TCRdb lists one entry per CDR3 protein, DNA absent. The table counts fewer than 550,000 distinct CDR3 sequences; more than 2% lies in the top ten. The CDR3 is 12 amino acids. Germline values: CDR1 SGHTA, CDR2 FQGNSA. The rearrangement uses TRBV7-2 and TRBJ1-1. Input material: blood. This sequence was found in a human donor with ulcerative colitis or Crohn's disease, or a healthy co-twin of an affected twin (not recorded which). This CDR3 is CASSLLDTEAFF.